The 21 T cell receptor beta chains below all came from one sample that was sequenced in a study of cytomegalovirus exposure and HLA in healthy donors. 13 Jbeta primers and 60 Vbeta primers were used for the PCR. The data were produced by immunoSEQ multiplex PCR, yet TCRdb's version contains in-frame clones alone and is incomplete. The sample includes 300,000 or so clones, approximately 84% of them seen just once. The material sequenced was PBMCs. The source is a woman between 35 and 50 years old in good health and CMV-seropositive.

This rearrangement joins TRBV7-9 to TRBJ2-6, with TRBD1 matching 9 bases. This CDR3 contains 15 residues. Germline V gene lookup returns CDR1 SEHNR and CDR2 FQNEAQ (reference sequence). V lost 8 bases and J lost 4; bases outside the gene matches: 6. The CDR3 coding sequence is TGTGCCAGCGTAACAGGGGGCCCCGGGGCCAACGTCCTGACTTTC. It translates to CASVTGGPGANVLTF. Supplemented by reference TRBV7-9 and TRBJ2-6, the full variable domain reads DTGVSQNPRHKITKRGQNVTFRCDPISEHNRLYWYRQTLGQGPEFLTYFQNEAQLEKSRLLSDRFSAERPKGSFSTLEIQRTEQGDSAMYLCASVTGGPGANVLTFGAGSRLTVL.

The J gene is TRBJ2-7, the V gene TRBV19; TRBD2 matches at 7 bases. Trimming took 4 bases from V and 6 from J; bases not matched to a gene: 12. This CDR3 comprises 15 residues. From germline, CDR1 is LNHDA and CDR2 SQIVND (reference sequence). The CDR3 protein is CASSTSIGRTIEQYF. CDR3 DNA: TGTGCCAGTAGTACCTCTATCGGGAGGACCATCGAGCAGTACTTC.

The V call is TRBV7-3, the J call TRBJ2-3; D is perhaps TRBD1 (7 bases). Trimming removed 5 bases at V and 4 bases at J, with 13 bases between. This CDR3 is 14 amino acids long. Germline loops: CDR1 SGHTA, CDR2 FQGTGA. This CDR3 is CASSTRDSPDTQYF. CDR3 nucleotides: TGTGCCAGCAGCACGCGGGACAGCCCAGATACGCAGTATTTT.

The gene calls are TRBV5-8 and TRBJ2-6; D is unclear. The V end lost 1 base, the J end lost 0 bases, and 11 bases lay between the germline ends. This CDR3 is built from 17 residues. Looked up from germline, CDR1 is SGHTS and CDR2 is YDEGEE. CDR3 in DNA: TGTGCCAGCAGCTTGTCGGTCAGACACTCTGGGGCCAACGTCCTGACTTTC. It encodes CASSLSVRHSGANVLTF.

V usage is TRBV9 and J usage is TRBJ1-5; D gene ambiguous. Germline V gives CDR1 SGDLS, CDR2 YYNGEE. Trimming took 4 bases from V and 2 from J, leaving 16 bases between them. The CDR3 sequence is 16 residues long. The CDR3 DNA reads TGTGCCAGCAGCTCGTTAAGGACTGGGGGCAATCAGCCCCAGCATTTT. Its protein product is CASSSLRTGGNQPQHF.

This sequence joins TRBV28 and TRBJ2-5; perhaps TRBD2 as D (5 bases). The tail of the sequence fits TRBJ2-7 better, so the J call may be wrong. The germline V gene has CDR1 MDHEN and CDR2 SYDVKM. The CDR3 covers 14 residues. For the CDR3, the DNA is TGTGCCAGCAGGATTATAGGAGGAAACTACGAGCAGTACTTC. Its translation: CASRIIGGNYEQYF.

This rearrangement joins TRBV7-9 to TRBJ2-3, with 9 nucleotides matching TRBD2. The CDR3 loop spans 16 amino acids. With 1 base clipped from V and 1 base from J, the junction kept 3 bases outside the gene matches. In germline, CDR1 is SEHNR, CDR2 FQNEAQ (reference sequence). The CDR3 here is CASSLGVAGGTDTQYF. The CDR3 nucleotides read TGTGCCAGCAGCTTAGGCGTAGCGGGAGGCACAGATACGCAGTATTTT.

The genes are TRBV6-5 and TRBJ2-3; TRBD2 agrees at 7 bases. Germline loops: CDR1 MNHEY, CDR2 SVGAGI. V trimming: 5 bases; J trimming: 0 bases; junction bases outside the gene matches: 5. The CDR3 has 15 amino acids. CDR3 sequence (DNA): TGTGCCAGCAGTAGACTAGCAGACAGCACAGATACGCAGTATTTT. It specifies CASSRLADSTDTQYF.

The chain joins TRBV30 to TRBJ2-3; possible D gene TRBD2, 6 bases. CDR1 GTSNPN and CDR2 SVGIG come from the germline V gene (reference sequence). The CDR3 runs to 17 residues. Trimming left V 2 bases short and J 4 bases short, with 22 bases between. The chain's CDR3 is CAWSPRWGTPRPDTQYF. CDR3 nucleotide sequence: TGTGCCTGGAGTCCTCGGTGGGGGACTCCCCGGCCAGATACGCAGTATTTT.

This chain joins TRBV6-5 and TRBJ2-7; tentative D call: TRBD2 (5 bases). V lost 2 bases, J lost 1 base, and 9 bases lay in between. CDR3 length: 14 amino acids. Germline values: CDR1 MNHEY, CDR2 SVGAGI. CDR3 protein: CASSYAGGSYEQYF. Here the CDR3 DNA reads TGTGCCAGCAGTTACGCCGGAGGATCCTACGAGCAGTACTTC.

This sequence joins TRBV7-9 and TRBJ1-5, with 10 positions matching TRBD1. The germline V gene has CDR1 SEHNR and CDR2 FQNEAQ (reference sequence). The CDR3 totals 16 residues. Trimming at V came to 5 bases and at J to 2 bases, leaving 6 bases not matched to a gene. This chain's CDR3 is CASSQGTGDGNQPQHF. The CDR3 bases are TGTGCCAGCAGCCAAGGGACAGGGGATGGCAATCAGCCCCAGCATTTT.

V and J are TRBV30 and TRBJ1-4, with D perhaps TRBD1 (6 bases). CDR1 is GTSNPN, CDR2 SVGIG, per germline (reference sequence). Deletions cut 4 bases from V and 5 bases from J, with 14 bases between. The CDR3 is made up of 14 amino acids. As DNA, the CDR3 is TGTGCCTGGACCTCCGGGACAAAGAATGAAAAACTGTTTTTT. It specifies CAWTSGTKNEKLFF.

This chain joins TRBV28 and TRBJ1-4; 7 bases are shared with TRBD1. Trimming cost V 2 bases and J 8 bases; bases outside gene matches: 5. Per germline, CDR1 MDHEN and CDR2 SYDVKM. This CDR3 has 14 residues. Here the CDR3 DNA reads TGTGCCAGCAGTTTAAAGGGGGCGGGAGAAAAACTGTTTTTT. Its protein is CASSLKGAGEKLFF.

V is TRBV9 and J is TRBJ1-3, with 7 bases lining up with TRBD1. Germline CDR1 is SGDLS and CDR2 is YYNGEE. The CDR3 covers 14 residues. V lost 3 bases and J lost 2; bases outside the gene matches: 2. The CDR3: CASSAQGAGNTIYF. In DNA form, the CDR3 reads TGTGCCAGCAGCGCGCAGGGGGCTGGAAACACCATATATTTT.

The rearrangement joins TRBV4-3 to TRBJ2-7; 8 bases are a match to TRBD2. The CDR3 is made up of 15 amino acids. Germline V lookup: CDR1 LGHNA, CDR2 YSLEER. V shed 0 bases, J shed 4 bases, and the junction held 5 bases outside the gene matches. CDR3 amino acids: CASSQDYSGTYEQYF. The CDR3 DNA reads TGCGCCAGCAGCCAAGATTATAGCGGGACGTACGAGCAGTACTTC.

The rearrangement joins TRBV30 to TRBJ2-1, with 10 bases fitting TRBD2. CDR3 length: 15 amino acids. With 3 bases clipped from V and 4 bases from J, the junction kept 6 bases outside the gene matches. The germline V gene encodes CDR1 GTSNPN and CDR2 SVGIG (reference sequence). CDR3 loop: CAWRAGTSVYNEQFF. The CDR3 DNA sequence: TGTGCCTGGAGGGCAGGGACTAGCGTGTACAATGAGCAGTTCTTC.

The genes are TRBV5-4 and TRBJ1-1, with a tentative D call TRBD1 (5 bases). CDR3 length equals 17 residues. Between the trimmed V and J ends, which lost 4 bases and 1 base, there was a span of 20 bases. Germline CDR1 and CDR2: SGHNT and YYREEE (reference sequence). CDR3 nucleotides: TGTGCCAGCAGCCCGGGGGGGACGGGAAGAAAGAACACTGAAGCTTTCTTT. Its translation is CASSPGGTGRKNTEAFF.

CDR3 residues: CASSYRLAGSYEQYF. DNA for the CDR3: TGTGCCAGCAGTTACCGGCTAGCGGGATCCTACGAGCAGTACTTC. The chain recombines TRBV6-5 with TRBJ2-7; TRBD2 matches 9 bases. V trimming: 2 bases; J trimming: 1 base; junction bases outside the gene matches: 3. Germline CDR1 MNHEY, CDR2 SVGAGI. The CDR3 length is 15 residues.

This rearrangement joins TRBV18 to TRBJ1-5; no clear D. The CDR3 covers 13 residues. V lost 4 bases, J lost 4 bases, and 8 bases lay in between. Looked up from germline, CDR1 is KGHSH and CDR2 is LQKENI. CDR3 amino acids: CASSLGENQPQHF. The CDR3 region has the DNA TGTGCCAGCTCACTCGGAGAGAATCAGCCCCAGCATTTT.

This chain links TRBV7-2 with TRBJ1-5; a weak D match, TRBD1 (5 bases). V was clipped by 4 bases and J by 2 bases, with 9 bases between them. The V gene's germline CDR1 is SGHTA and CDR2 FQGNSA. The CDR3 extends over 14 amino acids. The chain's CDR3 is CASSWTGGNQPQHF. CDR3 DNA: TGTGCCAGCAGCTGGACGGGGGGCAATCAGCCCCAGCATTTT.

V usage is TRBV30 and J usage is TRBJ2-7, with 10 bases fitting TRBD1. The V and J ends lost 1 base and 3 bases, in that order; junction bases with no gene match: 15. CDR1 is GTSNPN and CDR2 is SVGIG in the germline V gene (reference sequence). The length of the CDR3 is 18 residues. The CDR3 loop is CAWSATGLDRGPNYEQYF. CDR3 sequence (DNA): TGTGCCTGGAGTGCGACGGGCCTTGACAGGGGGCCCAACTACGAGCAGTACTTC. The full variable domain, its missing parts supplied by reference TRBV30 and TRBJ2-7, is SQTIHQWPATLVQPVGSPLSLECTVEGTSNPNLYWYRQAAGRGLQLLFYSVGIGQISSEVPQNLSASRPQDRQFILSSKKLLLSDSGFYLCAWSATGLDRGPNYEQYFGPGTRLTVT.